This T cell receptor beta chain was identified during a study of PD-L1 blockade in urothelial cancer (dated by TCRdb to 2016 to 2017). Background for the entire study: All patients started therapy around 2014 and received atezolizumab 1,200 mg intravenously every 3 weeks. About 90% of the 29 patients were identified as males with urothelial cancer of bladder origin, and a prior smoking history was reported by 18 of 29 patients. An ECOG performance status of 0 or 1 was recorded for the patients, and 0 to 3 prior chemotherapy regimens had been received by the patients. Blood samples were analyzed 3 weeks after the start of treatment (second dose) and 6 weeks after the start of treatment. Blood samples yielded a median of roughly 150,000 T cells and more than 80,000 unique TCRs, with median clonality roughly 0.084. Somatic, immune and clinical correlates of response to PD-L1 blockade with atezolizumab in urothelial cancer were the focus of an exploratory multi-omic analysis. Pretreatment tumor samples, along with matched peripheral blood collected serially before and after atezolizumab treatment, underwent TCR sequencing. Durable clinical benefit was defined as a progression-free survival longer than 6 months, and TCR features were additionally tested against progression-free survival and overall survival. In the same patients, whole exome sequencing and RNA sequencing of pretreatment tumors were performed in addition to TCR sequencing. Nine patients achieved durable clinical benefit and approximately 20 did not. Pretreatment blood TCR-seq was available for about 28 patients, at least one posttreatment blood collection was obtained for some 24 patients, and tumor TCR-seq was available for some 24 patients.

To estimate absolute template abundance from read counts, synthetic TCR analog templates were spiked into each PCR. The immunoSEQ assay was used to amplify TCRbeta CDR3 regions from genomic DNA with bias-controlled V and J gene primers. Sequencing of rearranged TCRbeta segments was performed at approximately 20X coverage. From the authors' description of their analysis: Sequencing errors were corrected by clustering, and CDR3s were annotated against IMGT so that V, D and J genes could be assigned. Downstream analyses used only productive TCRbeta rearrangements and left out out-of-frame or stop-codon sequences. Clonality was calculated as one minus the Shannon entropy normalized by the log of the number of unique productive sequences. Fisher's exact test with Benjamini-Hochberg correction, using a cutoff of adjusted p below 0.01, was how clones that differed between time points or between blood and tumor were identified. TCRdb took this table from immuneACCESS and kept in-frame rearrangements with V and J called. Such tables lack part of the clones; where checked against another copy, unresolved V genes explain under half of the gap, and the rest is unexplained. D and trimming were read from the DNA, whereas the V and J calls and clone size are those reported in that table. The sample table contains tens of thousands of clones; only one count was recorded for 70% to 90% of them. 2.6% of the sample rests with the top ten.

Notes on this clone: It has no known antigen specificity. Per-nucleotide qualities are absent, and no much larger clonotype sits a single base away.

Explained via the paper, the time point label denotes: peripheral blood 6 weeks after treatment start. A cohort of around 28 patients with locally advanced or metastatic urothelial carcinoma, treated at Memorial Sloan Kettering on a trial protocol, was included. Peripheral blood mononuclear cells were collected pretreatment and during treatment, at between 1 and 8 total time points per patient. The Qiagen DNeasy Blood extraction kit was used to purify genomic DNA from total PBMCs and from tumor samples. PBMCs were collected pretreatment and during treatment, and were isolated and stored as previously described. On the study overall, not on this receptor specifically: Improved progression-free and overall survival was found to be associated with pretreatment peripheral blood TCR clonality below the median. Small sample size (n of about 30) and many exploratory analyses mean the results are intended to be hypothesis-generating. Among patients with durable benefit, tumor-associated TCR clones showed greater expansion in peripheral blood 3 weeks after treatment started (n = 22, p = 0.022).

The sequencing here drew on PBMCs, taken around atezolizumab (anti-PD-L1) treatment. The TCR sequence derives from a man between 65 and 85 years old with urothelial cancer.

CDR3 protein: CASSLEGTGVNEQFF. The DNA is TGCGCCAGCAGCTTGGAAGGGACAGGGGTCAATGAGCAGTTCTTC. Recombination linked TRBV5-1 to TRBJ2-1; 10 junctional bases match TRBD1. Germline trimming amounts to 0 bases on V and 6 bases on J, with 3 as the count of junction bases outside the gene matches. The CDR3 numbers 15 residues from cysteine through phenylalanine. CDR3 DNA only is kept here, 45 bases in frame from base 1. Reading the germline V gene gives CDR1 SGHRS and CDR2 YFSETQ.